Described below is a single T cell receptor beta chain sequence and its context. This CDR3 comprises 14 residues. Germline V CDR1 and CDR2: SEHNR, FQNEAQ (reference sequence). Trimming removed 3 bases at V and 5 bases at J, with 13 bases between. Sequencing used immunoSEQ multiplex PCR; TCRdb keeps in-frame clones, though not all of them. The sample carries just under 85,000 clones, around four fifths recorded once. These data are taken from a study of blood T cell repertoires in COVID-19. Looking at the study overall: T cells, B-cell-depleted T cells, or PBMCs provided the cDNA or gDNA that served as material.

Sequenced sample: peripheral blood. The chain carries TRBV7-9 and TRBJ2-5, with D possibly TRBD2 on 6 matching bases. The TCR was taken from a woman aged 55-70 years with acute or convalescent COVID-19. CDR3 nucleotide sequence: TGTGCCAGCAGCTTTGGAGGGGCCGGCGAGACCCAGTACTTC. It translates to CASSFGGAGETQYF.